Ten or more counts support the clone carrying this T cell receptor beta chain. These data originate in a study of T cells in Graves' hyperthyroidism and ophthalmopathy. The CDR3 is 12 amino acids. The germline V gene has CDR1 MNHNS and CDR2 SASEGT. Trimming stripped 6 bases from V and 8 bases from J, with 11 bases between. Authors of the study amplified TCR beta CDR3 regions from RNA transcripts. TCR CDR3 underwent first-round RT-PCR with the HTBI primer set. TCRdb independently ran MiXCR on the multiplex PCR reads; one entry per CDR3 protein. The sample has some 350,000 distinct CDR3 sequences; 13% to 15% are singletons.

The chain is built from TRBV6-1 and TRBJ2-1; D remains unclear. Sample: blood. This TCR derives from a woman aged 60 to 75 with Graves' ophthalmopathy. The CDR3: CASSHPLDEQFF. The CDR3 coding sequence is TGTGCCAGCAGCCACCCACTTGATGAGCAGTTCTTC.